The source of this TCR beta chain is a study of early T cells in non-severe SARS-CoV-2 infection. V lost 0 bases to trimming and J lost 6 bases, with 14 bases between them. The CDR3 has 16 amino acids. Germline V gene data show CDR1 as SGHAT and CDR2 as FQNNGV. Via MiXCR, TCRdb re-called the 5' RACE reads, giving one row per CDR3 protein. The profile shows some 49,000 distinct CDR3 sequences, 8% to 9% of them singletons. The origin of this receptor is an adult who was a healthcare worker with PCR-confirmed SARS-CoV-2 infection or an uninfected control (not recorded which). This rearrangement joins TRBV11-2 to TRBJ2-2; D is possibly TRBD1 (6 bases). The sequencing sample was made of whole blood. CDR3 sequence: CASSLDLRGTPGELFF. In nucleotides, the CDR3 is TGTGCCAGCAGCTTAGATCTAAGGGGGACCCCCGGGGAGCTGTTTTTT. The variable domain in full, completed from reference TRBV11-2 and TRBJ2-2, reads EAGVAQSPRYKIIEKRQSVAFWCNPISGHATLYWYQQILGQGPKLLIQFQNNGVVDDSQLPKDRFSAERLKGVDSTLKIQPAKLEDSAVYLCASSLDLRGTPGELFFGEGSRLTVL.